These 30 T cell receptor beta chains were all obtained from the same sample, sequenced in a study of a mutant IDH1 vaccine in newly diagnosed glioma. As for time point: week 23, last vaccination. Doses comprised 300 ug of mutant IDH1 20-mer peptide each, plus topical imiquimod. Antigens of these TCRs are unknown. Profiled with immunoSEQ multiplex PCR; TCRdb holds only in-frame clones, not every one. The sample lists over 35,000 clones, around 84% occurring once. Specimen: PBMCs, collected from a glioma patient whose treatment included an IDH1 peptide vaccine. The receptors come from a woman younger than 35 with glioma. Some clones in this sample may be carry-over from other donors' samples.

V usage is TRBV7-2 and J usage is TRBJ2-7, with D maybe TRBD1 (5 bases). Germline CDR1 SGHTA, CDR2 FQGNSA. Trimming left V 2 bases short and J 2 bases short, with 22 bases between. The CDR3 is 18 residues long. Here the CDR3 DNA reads TGTGCCAGCAGCTTAAGGACACACTCCCAATCGGAAGCCTACGAGCAGTACTTC. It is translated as CASSLRTHSQSEAYEQYF.

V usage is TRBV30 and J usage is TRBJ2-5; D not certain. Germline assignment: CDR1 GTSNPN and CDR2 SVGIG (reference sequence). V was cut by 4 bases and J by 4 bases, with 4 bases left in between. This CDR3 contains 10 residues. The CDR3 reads CAWMRETQYF. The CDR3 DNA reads TGTGCCTGGATGAGAGAGACCCAGTACTTC.

In DNA, the CDR3 is TGCGCCAGCACCGGCCAGCGAAACACCGGGGAGCTGTTTTTT. Its translation is CASTGQRNTGELFF. The chain uses TRBV5-1 and TRBJ2-2; no definite D call. With 6 bases removed from V and 2 bases from J, the gap between germline ends came to 11 bases. The CDR3 sequence is 14 residues long. The germline V gene encodes CDR1 SGHRS and CDR2 YFSETQ.

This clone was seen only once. The CDR3 reads CASSVEGDRTYEQYF. The CDR3 coding sequence is TGTGCCAGCAGCGTAGAGGGGGACAGAACCTACGAGCAGTACTTC. This chain joins TRBV9 and TRBJ2-7; 7 bases are a match to TRBD1. After removal of 0 bases from V and 2 bases from J, the junction contained 5 bases not matched to a gene. Germline CDR1 and CDR2: SGDLS and YYNGEE. This CDR3 is built from 15 residues.

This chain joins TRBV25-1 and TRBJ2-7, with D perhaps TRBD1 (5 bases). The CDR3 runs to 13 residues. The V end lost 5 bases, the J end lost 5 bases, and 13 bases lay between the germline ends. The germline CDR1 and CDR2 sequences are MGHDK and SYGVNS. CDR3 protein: CASSMTRGHEQYF. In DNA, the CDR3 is TGTGCCAGCAGTATGACAAGGGGCCACGAGCAGTACTTC.

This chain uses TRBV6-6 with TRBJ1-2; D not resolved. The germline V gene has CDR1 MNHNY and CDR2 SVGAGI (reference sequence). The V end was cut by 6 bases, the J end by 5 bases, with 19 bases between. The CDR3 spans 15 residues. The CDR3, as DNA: TGTGCCAGCAGGGAAGAGGGTCTTATCTTATATGGCTACACCTTC. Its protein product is CASREEGLILYGYTF.

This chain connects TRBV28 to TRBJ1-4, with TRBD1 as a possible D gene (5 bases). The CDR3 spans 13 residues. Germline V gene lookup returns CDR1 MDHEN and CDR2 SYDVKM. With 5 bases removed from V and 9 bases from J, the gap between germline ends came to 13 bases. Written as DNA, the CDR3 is TGTGCCAGCAGTCGGCCAGGGTCAAAAAAACTGTTTTTT. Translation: CASSRPGSKKLFF.

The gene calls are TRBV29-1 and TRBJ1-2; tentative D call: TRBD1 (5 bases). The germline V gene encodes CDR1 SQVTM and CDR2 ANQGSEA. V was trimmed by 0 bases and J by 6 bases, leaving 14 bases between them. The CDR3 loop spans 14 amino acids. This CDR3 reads CSVEDQEGWDGYTF. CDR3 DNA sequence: TGCAGCGTTGAAGATCAGGAGGGGTGGGATGGCTACACCTTC. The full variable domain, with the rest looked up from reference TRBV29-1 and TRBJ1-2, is SAVISQKPSRDICQRGTSLTIQCQVDSQVTMMFWYRQQPGQSLTLIATANQGSEATYESGFVIDKFPISRPNLTFSTLTVSNMSPEDSSIYLCSVEDQEGWDGYTFGSGTRLTVV.

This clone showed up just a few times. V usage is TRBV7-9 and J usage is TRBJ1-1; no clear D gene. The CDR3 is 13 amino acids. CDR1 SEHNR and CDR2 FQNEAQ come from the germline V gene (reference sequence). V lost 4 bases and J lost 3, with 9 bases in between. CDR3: CASSWGADTEAFF. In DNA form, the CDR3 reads TGTGCCAGCAGCTGGGGAGCTGACACTGAAGCTTTCTTT.

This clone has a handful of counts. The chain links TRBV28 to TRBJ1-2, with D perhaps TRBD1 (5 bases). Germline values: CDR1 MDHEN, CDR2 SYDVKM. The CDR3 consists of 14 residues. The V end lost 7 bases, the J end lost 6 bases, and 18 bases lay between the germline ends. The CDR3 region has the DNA TGTGCCAGCACCTTGGCGCCGGGCAGGGATGGCTACACCTTC. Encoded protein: CASTLAPGRDGYTF.

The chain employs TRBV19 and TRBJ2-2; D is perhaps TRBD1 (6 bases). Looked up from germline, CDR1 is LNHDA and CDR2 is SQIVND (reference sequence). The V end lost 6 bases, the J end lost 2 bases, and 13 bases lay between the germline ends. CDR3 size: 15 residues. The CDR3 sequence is CASSPGEPNTGELFF. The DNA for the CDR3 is TGTGCCAGTAGCCCAGGGGAGCCTAACACCGGGGAGCTGTTTTTT.

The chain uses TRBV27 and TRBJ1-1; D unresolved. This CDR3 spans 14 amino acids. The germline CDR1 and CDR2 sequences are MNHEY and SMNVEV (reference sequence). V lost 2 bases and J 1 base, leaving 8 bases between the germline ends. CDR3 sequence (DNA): TGTGCCAGCAGTTTAGTTAGGTCGAACACTGAAGCTTTCTTT. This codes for CASSLVRSNTEAFF.

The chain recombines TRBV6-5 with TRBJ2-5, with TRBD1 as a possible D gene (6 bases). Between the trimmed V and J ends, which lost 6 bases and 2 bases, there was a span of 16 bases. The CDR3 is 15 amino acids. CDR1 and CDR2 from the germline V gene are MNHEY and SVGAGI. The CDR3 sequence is CASSRTGNGQETQYF. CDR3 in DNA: TGTGCCAGCAGCCGCACAGGGAATGGGCAAGAGACCCAGTACTTC.

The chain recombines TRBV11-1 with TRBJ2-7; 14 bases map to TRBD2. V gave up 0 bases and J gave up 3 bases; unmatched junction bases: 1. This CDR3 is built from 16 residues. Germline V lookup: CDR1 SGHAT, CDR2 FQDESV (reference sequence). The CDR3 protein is CASSLAGTSGSYEQYF. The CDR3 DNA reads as TGTGCCAGCAGCTTAGCGGGGACTAGCGGGAGCTACGAGCAGTACTTC.

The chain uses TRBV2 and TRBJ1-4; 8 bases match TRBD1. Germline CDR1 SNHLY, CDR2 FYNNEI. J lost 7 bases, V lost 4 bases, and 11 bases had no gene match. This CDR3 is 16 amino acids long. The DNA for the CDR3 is TGTGCCAGCAGTGTTGGGGGGGAACAGGGGGGTGAAAAACTGTTTTTT. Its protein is CASSVGGEQGGEKLFF.

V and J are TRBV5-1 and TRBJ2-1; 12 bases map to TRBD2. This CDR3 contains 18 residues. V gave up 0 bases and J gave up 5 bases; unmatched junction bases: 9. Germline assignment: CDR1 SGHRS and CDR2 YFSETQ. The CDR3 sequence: CASSLGGLAGGRDNEQFF. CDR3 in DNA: TGCGCCAGCAGCTTGGGAGGCCTAGCGGGAGGGAGGGACAATGAGCAGTTCTTC.

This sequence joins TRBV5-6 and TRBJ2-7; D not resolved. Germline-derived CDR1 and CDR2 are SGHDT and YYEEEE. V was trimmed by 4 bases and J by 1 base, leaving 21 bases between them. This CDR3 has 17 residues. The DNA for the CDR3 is TGTGCCAGCAGCCCGAAATCCCGGACCTACTTTTCCTACGAGCAGTACTTC. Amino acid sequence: CASSPKSRTYFSYEQYF. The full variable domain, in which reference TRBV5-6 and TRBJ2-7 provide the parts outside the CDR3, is DAGVTQSPTHLIKTRGQQVTLRCSPKSGHDTVSWYQQALGQGPQFIFQYYEEEERQRGNFPDRFSGHQFPNYSSELNVNALLLGDSALYLCASSPKSRTYFSYEQYFGPGTRLTVT.

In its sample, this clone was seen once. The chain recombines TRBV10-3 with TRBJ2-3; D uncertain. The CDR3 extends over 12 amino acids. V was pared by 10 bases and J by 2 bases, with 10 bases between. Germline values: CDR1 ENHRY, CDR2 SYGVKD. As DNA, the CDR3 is TGTGCCAGCCGCAGAGACACAGATACGCAGTATTTT. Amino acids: CASRRDTDTQYF.

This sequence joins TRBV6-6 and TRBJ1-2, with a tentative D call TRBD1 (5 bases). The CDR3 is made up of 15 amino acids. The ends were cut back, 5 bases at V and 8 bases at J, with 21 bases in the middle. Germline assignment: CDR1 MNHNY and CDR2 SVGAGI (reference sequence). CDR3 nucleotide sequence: TGTGCCAGCAGTAGTAGCAGGGTACCCCCAACGGGCTACACCTTC. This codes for CASSSSRVPPTGYTF.

CDR3 bases: TGTGCCAGCAGCAAGGCACAGGGCTATGGAAACACCATATATTTT. Protein sequence: CASSKAQGYGNTIYF. The V call is TRBV6-6, the J call TRBJ1-3; perhaps TRBD1 as D (6 bases). V lost 6 bases and J lost 3, with 15 bases in between. This CDR3 region has 15 residues. In germline, CDR1 is MNHNY, CDR2 SVGAGI (reference sequence).

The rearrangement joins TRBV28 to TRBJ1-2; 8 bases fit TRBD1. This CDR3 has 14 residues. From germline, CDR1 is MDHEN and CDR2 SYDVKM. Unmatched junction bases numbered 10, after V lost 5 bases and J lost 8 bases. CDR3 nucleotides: TGTGCCAGCAGTGGACAGGGTTTATTAGAGGGCTACACCTTC. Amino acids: CASSGQGLLEGYTF.

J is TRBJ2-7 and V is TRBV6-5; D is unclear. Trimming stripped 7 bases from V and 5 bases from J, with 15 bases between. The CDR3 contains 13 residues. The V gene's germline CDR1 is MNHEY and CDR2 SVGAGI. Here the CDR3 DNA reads TGTGCCAGCAAGAACTCCCATGAGGACGAGCAGTACTTC. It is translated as CASKNSHEDEQYF.

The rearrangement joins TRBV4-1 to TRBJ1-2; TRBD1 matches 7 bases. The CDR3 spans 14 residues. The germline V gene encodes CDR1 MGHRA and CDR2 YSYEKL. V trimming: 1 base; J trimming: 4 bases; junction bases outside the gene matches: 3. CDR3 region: CASSQGQGTYGYTF. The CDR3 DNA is TGCGCCAGCAGCCAAGGACAGGGAACCTATGGCTACACCTTC.

This chain's CDR3 is CAISRDSGVQFF. The DNA for the CDR3 is TGTGCCATCAGCCGGGACTCCGGTGTGCAGTTCTTC. The chain recombines TRBV10-3 with TRBJ2-1, with D possibly matching TRBD2 (6 bases). The CDR3 consists of 12 residues. V dropped 6 bases and J dropped 12 bases, with 15 bases sitting between them. Germline-derived CDR1 and CDR2 are ENHRY and SYGVKD.

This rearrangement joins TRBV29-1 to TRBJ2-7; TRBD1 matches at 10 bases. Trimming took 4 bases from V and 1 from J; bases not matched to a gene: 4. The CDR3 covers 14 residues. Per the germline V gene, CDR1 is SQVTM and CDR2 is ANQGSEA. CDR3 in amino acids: CSVATGQGSYEQYF. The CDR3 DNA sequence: TGCAGCGTTGCTACGGGACAGGGGTCCTACGAGCAGTACTTC.

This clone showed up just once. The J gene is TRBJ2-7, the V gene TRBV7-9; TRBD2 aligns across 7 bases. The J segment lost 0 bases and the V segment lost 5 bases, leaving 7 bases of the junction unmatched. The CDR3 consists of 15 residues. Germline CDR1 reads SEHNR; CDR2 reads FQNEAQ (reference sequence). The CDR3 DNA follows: TGTGCCAGCAGCCCTAGCGGTTCTGACTCCTACGAGCAGTACTTC. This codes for CASSPSGSDSYEQYF.

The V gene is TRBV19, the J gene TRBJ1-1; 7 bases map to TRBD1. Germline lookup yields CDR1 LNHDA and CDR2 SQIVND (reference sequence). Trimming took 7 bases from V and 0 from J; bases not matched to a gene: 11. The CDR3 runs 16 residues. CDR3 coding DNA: TGTGCCAGTACCCGGATTGGGACAGTCGTGAACACTGAAGCTTTCTTT. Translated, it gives CASTRIGTVVNTEAFF.

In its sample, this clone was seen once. The CDR3 sequence is CASSLGRGANEQFF. The CDR3 nucleotides are TGTGCCAGCAGCTTGGGCCGGGGGGCCAATGAGCAGTTCTTC. This chain joins TRBV5-4 and TRBJ2-1; tentatively, D is TRBD2 (7 bases). This CDR3 spans 14 amino acids. CDR1 is SGHNT and CDR2 is YYREEE in the germline V gene (reference sequence). The V and J ends lost 0 bases and 6 bases respectively, with 10 bases between them.

Here the CDR3 reads CASSYLGREAGTQYF. Here the CDR3 DNA reads TGTGCCAGCAGTTACCTGGGGCGGGAGGCTGGTACGCAGTATTTT. This chain connects TRBV6-6 to TRBJ2-3, with 8 bases identical to TRBD2. Germline CDR1 reads MNHNY; CDR2 reads SVGAGI (reference sequence). This CDR3 is built from 15 residues. V trimming: 2 bases; J trimming: 8 bases; junction bases outside the gene matches: 9.

The CDR3 loop reads CASSDRGGLLYEQYF. The CDR3, as DNA: TGTGCCAGCAGTGACCGGGGGGGACTCCTCTACGAGCAGTACTTC. The chain recombines TRBV6-4 with TRBJ2-7; 8 positions match TRBD2. CDR3 length equals 15 residues. The germline gives CDR1 MRHNA, CDR2 SNTAGT. V lost 2 bases and J lost 3; bases outside the gene matches: 6.